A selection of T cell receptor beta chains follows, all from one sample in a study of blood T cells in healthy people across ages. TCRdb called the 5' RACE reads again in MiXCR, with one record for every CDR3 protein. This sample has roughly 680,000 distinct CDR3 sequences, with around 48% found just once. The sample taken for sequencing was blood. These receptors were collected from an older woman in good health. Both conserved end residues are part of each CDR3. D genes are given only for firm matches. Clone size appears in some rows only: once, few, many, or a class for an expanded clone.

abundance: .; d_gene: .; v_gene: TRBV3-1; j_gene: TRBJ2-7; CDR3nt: TGTGCCAGCAGCCACGGCGACAGGCCCCGAGAGCAGTACTTC; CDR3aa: CASSHGDRPREQYF
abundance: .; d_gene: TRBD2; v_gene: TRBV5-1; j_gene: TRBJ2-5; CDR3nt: TGCGCCAGCAGCGCCGGGACTAGCAGACAGACCCAGTACTTC; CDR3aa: CASSAGTSRQTQYF
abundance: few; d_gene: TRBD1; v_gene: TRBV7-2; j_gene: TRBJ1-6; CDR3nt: TGTGCCAGCAGCCCGGGACAGGGTGAATCACCCCTCCACTTT; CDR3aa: CASSPGQGESPLHF
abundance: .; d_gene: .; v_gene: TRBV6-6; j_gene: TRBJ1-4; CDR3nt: TGTGCCAGCAGTTCTCAGGAACTTCTCAGTGAAAAACTGTTTTTT; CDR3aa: CASSSQELLSEKLFF
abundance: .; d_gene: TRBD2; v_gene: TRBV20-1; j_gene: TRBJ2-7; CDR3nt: TGCAGTGCCCCTCATCCCGGGGGTAGCGGGCGGAGCTCCTACAATGAGCAGTACTTC; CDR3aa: CSAPHPGGSGRSSYNEQYF
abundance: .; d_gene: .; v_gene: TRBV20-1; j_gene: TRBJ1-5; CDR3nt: TGCAGTGCCCTGGACGGGACCTTAGATCAGCCCCAGCATTTT; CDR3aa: CSALDGTLDQPQHF
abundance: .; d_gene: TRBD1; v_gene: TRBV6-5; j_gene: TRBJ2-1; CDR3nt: TGTGCCAGCAGTGACCAGGGGGCAATGAATGAGCAGTTCTTC; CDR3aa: CASSDQGAMNEQFF
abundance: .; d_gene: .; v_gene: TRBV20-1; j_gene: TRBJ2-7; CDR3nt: TGCAGTGCAGGGCCATTGAGGCAGTACTTC; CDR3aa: CSAGPLRQYF
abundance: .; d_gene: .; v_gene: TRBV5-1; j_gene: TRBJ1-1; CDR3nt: TGCGCCAGCAGCTCCCAACCCGACGGCGACACTGAAGCTTTCTTT; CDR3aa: CASSSQPDGDTEAFF
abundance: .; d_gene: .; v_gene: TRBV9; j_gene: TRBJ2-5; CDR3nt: TGTGCCAGCAGCGTAGATTTTGGAAAGGGTGATGAGGAGACCCAGTACTTC; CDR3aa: CASSVDFGKGDEETQYF
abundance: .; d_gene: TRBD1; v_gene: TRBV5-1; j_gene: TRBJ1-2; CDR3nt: TGCGCCAGCAGCTTGGGACAGGGCCTTTATGGCTACACCTTC; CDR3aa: CASSLGQGLYGYTF
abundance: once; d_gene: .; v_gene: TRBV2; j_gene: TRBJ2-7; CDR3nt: TGTGCCAGCCATAGAGGGGCACAGGAGCAGTACTTC; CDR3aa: CASHRGAQEQYF
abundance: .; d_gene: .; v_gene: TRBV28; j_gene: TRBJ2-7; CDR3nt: TGTGCCAGCAGAATAGGACAAGGCTACGAGCAGTACTTC; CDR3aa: CASRIGQGYEQYF
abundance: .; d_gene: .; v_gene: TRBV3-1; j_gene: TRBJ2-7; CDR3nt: TGTGCCAGCAGCCAAGAGGGGCCGGGGTCGCGATCCTACGAGCAGTACTTC; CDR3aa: CASSQEGPGSRSYEQYF
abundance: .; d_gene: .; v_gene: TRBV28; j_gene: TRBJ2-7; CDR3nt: TGTGCCAGCAGTTCTCGACTACCTTACGAGCAGTACTTC; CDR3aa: CASSSRLPYEQYF
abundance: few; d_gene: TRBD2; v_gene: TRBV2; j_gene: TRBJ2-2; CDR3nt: TGTGCCAGCACGGGCGGGAGAACTACCGGGGAGCTGTTTTTT; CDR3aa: CASTGGRTTGELFF
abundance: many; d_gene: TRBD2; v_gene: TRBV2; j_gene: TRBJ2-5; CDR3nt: TGTGCCAGCGGGAGGACTAGCGGGGAAGAGACCCAGTACTTC; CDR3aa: CASGRTSGEETQYF
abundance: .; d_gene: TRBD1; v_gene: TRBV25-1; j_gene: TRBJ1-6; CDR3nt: TGTGCCAGTTCCCGACCCGGGACAGGGGCGGATAATTCACCCCTCCACTTT; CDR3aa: CASSRPGTGADNSPLHF
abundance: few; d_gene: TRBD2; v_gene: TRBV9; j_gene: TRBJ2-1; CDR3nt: TGTGCCAGCAGCTGGACTAGCGGGAGATCCAATGAGCAGTTCTTC; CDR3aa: CASSWTSGRSNEQFF
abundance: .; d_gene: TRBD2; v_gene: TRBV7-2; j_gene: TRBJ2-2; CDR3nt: TGTGCCAGCATCCCCCGCGGACTAGCGGGAGGTCACGGGGAGCTGTTTTTT; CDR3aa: CASIPRGLAGGHGELFF
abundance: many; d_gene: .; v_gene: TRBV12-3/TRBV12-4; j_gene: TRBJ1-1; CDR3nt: TGTGCCAGCACCACCCGGCCGGGATCTGGTACTGAAGCTTTCTTT; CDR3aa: CASTTRPGSGTEAFF
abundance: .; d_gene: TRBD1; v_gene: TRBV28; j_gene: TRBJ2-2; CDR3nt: TGTGCCAGCACCCTATTGGGACAGGGGAACACCGGGGAGCTGTTTTTT; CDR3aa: CASTLLGQGNTGELFF
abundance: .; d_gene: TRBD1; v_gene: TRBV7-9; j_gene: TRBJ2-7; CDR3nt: TGTGCCAGCAGCTCCGCAGGGGGCAGGAACGAGCAGTACTTC; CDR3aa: CASSSAGGRNEQYF
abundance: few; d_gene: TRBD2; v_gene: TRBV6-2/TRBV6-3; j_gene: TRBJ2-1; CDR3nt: TGTGCCAGCAGACCAGAGCGGGAGGCGCACAATGAGCAGTTTTTC; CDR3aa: CASRPEREAHNEQFF
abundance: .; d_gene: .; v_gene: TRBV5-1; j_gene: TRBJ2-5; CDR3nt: TGCGCCAGCAGCGGGGGGCGGGGGAACCAAGAGACCCAGTACTTC; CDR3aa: CASSGGRGNQETQYF
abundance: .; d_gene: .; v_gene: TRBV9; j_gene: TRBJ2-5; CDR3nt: TGTGCCAGCAGCGAGTCCGGGGGGACCCAGTACTTC; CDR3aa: CASSESGGTQYF
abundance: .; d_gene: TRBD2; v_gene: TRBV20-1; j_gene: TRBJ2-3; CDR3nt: TGCAGTGCTAGAGTCTTGCCTCGCGGGGCGGGAGCCAGCACAGATACGCAGTATTTT; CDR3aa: CSARVLPRGAGASTDTQYF
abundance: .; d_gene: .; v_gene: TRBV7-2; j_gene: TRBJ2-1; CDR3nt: TGTGCCAGCAGCTTTGCCCCTAGAGGGTTGGGGTACAATGAGCAGTTCTTC; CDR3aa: CASSFAPRGLGYNEQFF
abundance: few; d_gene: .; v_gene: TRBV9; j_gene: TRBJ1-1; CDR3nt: TGTGCCAGCAGCGTAGGTTGGCTGAACACTGAAGCTTTCTTT; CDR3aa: CASSVGWLNTEAFF
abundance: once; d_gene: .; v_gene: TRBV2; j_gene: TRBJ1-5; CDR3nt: TGTGCCGGAGGGGCAGGGGGCAATCAGCCCCAGCATTTT; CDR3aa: CAGGAGGNQPQHF
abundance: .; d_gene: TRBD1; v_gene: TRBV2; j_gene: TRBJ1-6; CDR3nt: TGTGCCAGCAAAAAGGGGGCGGGTTCACCCCTCCACTTT; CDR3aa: CASKKGAGSPLHF
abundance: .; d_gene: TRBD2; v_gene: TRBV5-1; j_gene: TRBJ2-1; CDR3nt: TGCGCCAGCAGCTTGAGCGGGATATCCTACAATGAGCGGTTCTTC; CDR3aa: CASSLSGISYNERFF
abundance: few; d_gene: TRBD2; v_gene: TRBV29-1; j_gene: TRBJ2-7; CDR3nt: TGCAGCGTTGATTCTAGCGGAGGTTACGAGCAGTACTTC; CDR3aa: CSVDSSGGYEQYF
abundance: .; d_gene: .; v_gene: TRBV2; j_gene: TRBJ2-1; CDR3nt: TGTGCCAGCAGTGAAGTACGATTCGATGAGCAGTTCTTC; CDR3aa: CASSEVRFDEQFF
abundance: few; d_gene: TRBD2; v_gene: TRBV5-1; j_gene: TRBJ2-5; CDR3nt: TGCGCCAGCAGCCCGCGGACTAGCACAGGGACCCAGTACTTC; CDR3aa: CASSPRTSTGTQYF
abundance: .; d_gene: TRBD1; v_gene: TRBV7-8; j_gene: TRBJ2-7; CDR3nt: TGTGCCAGCAGCTTTGGGACAGGGATCGACTACGAGCAGTACTTC; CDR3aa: CASSFGTGIDYEQYF
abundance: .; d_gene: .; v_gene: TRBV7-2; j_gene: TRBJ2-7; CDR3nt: TGTGCCAGCAGCTCCACAGGGTACTACGAGCAGTACTTC; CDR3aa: CASSSTGYYEQYF
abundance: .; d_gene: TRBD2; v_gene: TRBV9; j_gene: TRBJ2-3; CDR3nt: TGTGCCAGCAGCGTTCTAGCGGGAGCAGATACGCAGTATTTT; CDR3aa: CASSVLAGADTQYF
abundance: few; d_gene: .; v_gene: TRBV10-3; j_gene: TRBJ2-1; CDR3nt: TGTGCCATCAGTGCCCCGGGACTCTCCTACAATGAGCAGTTCTTC; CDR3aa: CAISAPGLSYNEQFF
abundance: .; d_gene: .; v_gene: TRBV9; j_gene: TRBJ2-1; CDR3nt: TGTGCCAGCAGCGTAGTTGGGGCGGGTGAGCAGTTCTTC; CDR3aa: CASSVVGAGEQFF
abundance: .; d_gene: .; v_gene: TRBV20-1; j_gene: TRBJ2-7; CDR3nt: TGCAGTGCTAGTCCCCGCGACAGGCCCTACGAGCAGTACTTC; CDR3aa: CSASPRDRPYEQYF
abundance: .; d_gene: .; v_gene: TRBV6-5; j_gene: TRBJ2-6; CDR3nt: TGTGCCAGCGCACCCGGGGCCAACGTCCTGACTTTC; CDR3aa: CASAPGANVLTF
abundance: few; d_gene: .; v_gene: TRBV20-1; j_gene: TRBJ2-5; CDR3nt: TGCAGTGCTAGAGATGTTGCAGGGGAGACCCAGTACTTC; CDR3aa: CSARDVAGETQYF
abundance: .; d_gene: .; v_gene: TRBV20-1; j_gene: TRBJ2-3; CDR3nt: TGCAGTGCGGAGAGTGGCACAGATACGCAGTATTTT; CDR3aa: CSAESGTDTQYF